This T cell receptor (beta chain) was captured by sequencing in a study of blood T cell repertoires in COVID-19. Authors' data handling: Scientists estimated how many nucleated cells there were by amplifying reference gene primers. Data came from immunoSEQ multiplex PCR; TCRdb stores just in-frame clones and leaves some out. The DNA gave D and trimming, while V, J and clone size come from that table. The sample holds almost 200,000 clones, roughly 77% seen once. Followed over time, Seattle patients had been enrolled while infection was active. The sequence was obtained from a woman aged 35 to 49 with COVID-19, enrolled during active disease. The sample taken for sequencing was peripheral blood.

Here the CDR3 reads CASSLQAPNTEAFF. As DNA, the CDR3 is TGCGCCAGCAGCTTGCAAGCACCTAACACTGAAGCTTTCTTT. The chain carries TRBV5-1 and TRBJ1-1; D unclear. The V end was cut by 1 base, the J end by 2 bases, with 9 bases between. The CDR3 length is 14 residues. Germline V gene sequence: CDR1 SGHRS, CDR2 YFSETQ. The full variable domain, its missing parts supplied by reference TRBV5-1 and TRBJ1-1, is KAGVTQTPRYLIKTRGQQVTLSCSPISGHRSVSWYQQTPGQGLQFLFEYFSETQRNKGNFPGRFSGRQFSNSRSEMNVSTLELGDSALYLCASSLQAPNTEAFFGQGTRLTVV.